A single sample is the source of the 28 T cell receptor beta chains below, sequenced in a study of blood T cell repertoires in COVID-19. TCRdb's table, derived via immunoSEQ multiplex PCR, lists solely in-frame clones and lacks some. Of 150,000 to 200,000 clones in the sample, approximately 95% were seen once. Material for sequencing was peripheral blood. Receptors originate from a woman aged 55-75 years with COVID-19, enrolled during active disease.

The chain couples TRBV6-5 to TRBJ1-1; D is possibly TRBD1 (5 bases). V lost 6 bases, J lost 2 bases, and 10 bases lay in between. Germline V CDR1 and CDR2: MNHEY, SVGAGI. There are 13 residues in the CDR3. CDR3 amino acids: CASRLTVNTEAFF. The CDR3 nucleotides are TGTGCCAGCAGGCTGACAGTTAACACTGAAGCTTTCTTT.

V is TRBV24-1 and J is TRBJ2-1; unclear D gene. V shed 1 base and J shed 8 bases, with 8 bases lying between them. Germline CDR1 is KGHDR and CDR2 is SFDVKD. This CDR3 has 13 amino acids. For the CDR3, the DNA is TGTGCCACCAGTGATTTCGGTGGAGATGAGCAGTTCTTC. Translated: CATSDFGGDEQFF.

This clone was recorded a few times. This chain links TRBV7-9 with TRBJ2-3, with 14 bases fitting TRBD2. The CDR3 is 16 amino acids. Germline values: CDR1 SEHNR, CDR2 FQNEAQ (reference sequence). J was trimmed by 2 bases and V by 4 bases; bases with no gene match: 2. CDR3 protein: CASSSGLAGATDTQYF. The CDR3 nucleotides read TGTGCCAGCAGCTCGGGACTAGCGGGGGCCACAGATACGCAGTATTTT.

V gene TRBV5-1 combines with J gene TRBJ1-1; 9 nucleotides align to TRBD1. From germline, CDR1 is SGHRS and CDR2 YFSETQ. The CDR3 is made up of 17 amino acids. V shed 2 bases, J shed 5 bases, and the junction held 13 bases outside the gene matches. CDR3 residues: CASSLASQGAAGTEAFF. Written as DNA, the CDR3 is TGCGCCAGCAGCTTAGCCTCACAGGGGGCCGCGGGGACTGAAGCTTTCTTT.

The chain joins TRBV12-3 or TRBV12-4 to TRBJ1-3; unclear D gene. V was trimmed by 8 bases and J by 4 bases, leaving 12 bases between them. The CDR3 consists of 13 residues. The CDR3 region has the DNA TGTGCCAGCGGAACCACTATGGGAAACACCATATATTTT. Protein sequence: CASGTTMGNTIYF.

V is TRBV5-4 and J is TRBJ1-2; tentatively, D is TRBD1 (5 bases). The CDR3 contains 14 residues. The V end was cut by 4 bases, the J end by 5 bases, with 15 bases between. Germline assignment: CDR1 SGHNT and CDR2 YYREEE (reference sequence). The CDR3 here is CASSQDWEGYGYTF. Here the CDR3 DNA reads TGTGCCAGCAGCCAAGACTGGGAGGGGTATGGCTACACCTTC.

As DNA, the CDR3 is TGTGCCAGCAATGGAGGGTGTTCACCCCTCCACTTT. Translation: CASNGGCSPLHF. The V gene is TRBV9, the J gene TRBJ1-6; D unclear. Germline V gene sequence: CDR1 SGDLS, CDR2 YYNGEE. The CDR3 contains 12 residues. V lost 6 bases and J 9 bases, leaving 10 bases between the germline ends.

The chain is built from TRBV9 and TRBJ1-2, with a tentative D call TRBD1 (6 bases). The germline V gene has CDR1 SGDLS and CDR2 YYNGEE. This CDR3 is built from 14 residues. Trimming left V 3 bases short and J 1 base short, with 10 bases between. The CDR3 DNA is TGTGCCAGCAGCGCCCTGGACAGTAACTATGGCTACACCTTC. It yields the protein CASSALDSNYGYTF.

The V gene is TRBV4-3, the J gene TRBJ2-2; tentative D call: TRBD2 (5 bases). With 4 bases removed from V and 3 bases from J, the gap between germline ends came to 15 bases. CDR3 size: 16 residues. Germline V lookup: CDR1 LGHNA, CDR2 YSLEER. CDR3 nucleotides: TGCGCCAGCAGCCGCCACCTAGCACGGGACACCGGGGAGCTGTTTTTT. Residues: CASSRHLARDTGELFF.

This clone was observed a single time. The rearrangement uses TRBV4-3 and TRBJ2-2, with D maybe TRBD1 (6 bases). Germline CDR1 reads LGHNA; CDR2 reads YSLEER. The V gene lost 1 base and the J gene lost 0 bases, with 6 bases spanning the gap. The length of the CDR3 is 15 residues. CDR3 bases: TGCGCCAGCAGCCAAGGGACAGCGAACACCGGGGAGCTGTTTTTT. Amino acid sequence: CASSQGTANTGELFF.

The V gene is TRBV15, the J gene TRBJ2-1; 7 nucleotides agree with TRBD1. The CDR3 loop spans 15 amino acids. Germline V gives CDR1 LNHNV, CDR2 YYDKDF (reference sequence). The J segment lost 7 bases and the V segment lost 3 bases, leaving 9 bases of the junction unmatched. The CDR3 sequence: CATSRFRQGKNEQFF. The CDR3 region has the DNA TGTGCCACCAGCAGGTTTAGACAGGGTAAAAATGAGCAGTTCTTC. Filled out from reference TRBV15 and TRBJ2-1, the complete variable domain reads DAMVIQNPRYQVTQFGKPVTLSCSQTLNHNVMYWYQQKSSQAPKLLFHYYDKDFNNEADTPDNFQSRRPNTSFCFLDIRSPGLGDTAMYLCATSRFRQGKNEQFFGPGTRLTVL.

The rearrangement joins TRBV18 to TRBJ1-1, with 7 bases identical to TRBD1. V shed 3 bases and J 9 bases; nucleotides not matched to a gene: 7. Germline-derived CDR1 and CDR2 are KGHSH and LQKENI. The CDR3 is made up of 13 amino acids. The CDR3 loop reads CASSPAGDSQAFF. In nucleotides, the CDR3 is TGTGCCAGCTCACCCGCCGGGGACAGCCAAGCTTTCTTT.

The gene calls are TRBV4-2 and TRBJ1-6; TRBD1 matches at 10 bases. Germline loops: CDR1 LGHNA, CDR2 YNFKEQ. V dropped 0 bases and J dropped 10; count of bases not matched to a gene: 3. The CDR3 consists of 15 residues. DNA for the CDR3: TGTGCCAGCAGCCAAGAGGGGACAGGGGAGTCACCCCTCCACTTT. The encoded protein is CASSQEGTGESPLHF.

The chain recombines TRBV21-1 with TRBJ1-1. TRBV21-1 corresponds to a pseudogene. This CDR3 is 16 amino acids long. The CDR3 DNA follows: TGTGCCAGCAGCAAAGAGGGGAGGGAAATGAACACTGAAGCTTTCTTT. This sequence encodes CASSKEGREMNTEAFF.

The chain combines TRBV19 with TRBJ1-2; 8 bases fit TRBD1. The germline V gene encodes CDR1 LNHDA and CDR2 SQIVND (reference sequence). After removal of 5 bases from V and 3 bases from J, the junction contained 11 bases not matched to a gene. The CDR3 is 16 residues long. This chain's CDR3 is CASSALKHRGYYGYTF. The CDR3 DNA is TGTGCCAGTAGTGCTTTAAAACACAGGGGGTACTATGGCTACACCTTC.

The CDR3 DNA follows: TGTGCCAGCAGTTTATTTAACAGCGGGGGAAACAATGAGCAGTTCTTC. Its protein product is CASSLFNSGGNNEQFF. The V call is TRBV27, the J call TRBJ2-1; 8 bases agree with TRBD2. The CDR3 is 16 residues long. Germline trimming cut 1 base from V and 5 bases from J; bases unmatched to any gene: 7. Looked up from germline, CDR1 is MNHEY and CDR2 is SMNVEV (reference sequence).

J is TRBJ2-3 and V is TRBV3-1 (or the pseudogene TRBV3-2); unclear D gene. Germline CDR1 reads LGHDT; CDR2 reads YNNKEL (reference sequence). The CDR3 is 12 amino acids. Trimming took off 1 base at V and 4 bases at J, with 3 bases between the two ends. CDR3 residues: CASSQAADTQYF. CDR3 nucleotide sequence: TGTGCCAGCAGCCAAGCCGCAGATACGCAGTATTTT.

The gene calls are TRBV4-2 and TRBJ1-2; no definite D call. CDR3 length: 15 amino acids. Germline V CDR1 and CDR2: LGHNA, YNFKEQ. V lost 0 bases to trimming and J lost 8 bases, with 16 bases between them. The CDR3 DNA follows: TGTGCCAGCAGCCAAGATCTCGTCGCGCTATCCGGCTACACCTTC. Its translation: CASSQDLVALSGYTF.

The J gene is TRBJ1-1, the V gene TRBV9, with TRBD1 as a possible D gene (5 bases). CDR1 is SGDLS and CDR2 is YYNGEE in the germline V gene. The CDR3 runs 14 residues. Trimming pared 0 bases from V and 6 bases from J, leaving 12 bases between. This CDR3 is CASSVAGGAAEAFF. CDR3 DNA sequence: TGTGCCAGCAGCGTAGCGGGCGGGGCTGCTGAAGCTTTCTTT.

The chain couples TRBV5-1 to TRBJ1-1; maybe TRBD1 (6 bases). Germline CDR1 and CDR2: SGHRS and YFSETQ. This CDR3 is built from 14 residues. V shed 4 bases and J shed 1 base, with 11 bases lying between them. The CDR3 reads CASSLRGKNTEAFF. CDR3 in DNA: TGCGCCAGCAGCCTCAGGGGAAAGAACACTGAAGCTTTCTTT.

This clone has only one observation. The chain is built from TRBV7-2 and TRBJ2-1; tentative D call: TRBD1 (6 bases). Germline values: CDR1 SGHTA, CDR2 FQGNSA. The length of the CDR3 is 15 residues. The V end lost 5 bases, the J end lost 3 bases, and 14 bases lay between the germline ends. The CDR3 protein is CASSGGQSYYNEQFF. In nucleotides, the CDR3 is TGTGCCAGCAGCGGGGGACAATCTTACTACAATGAGCAGTTCTTC.

The chain is built from TRBV18 and TRBJ2-3; TRBD1 matches at 8 bases. The CDR3 spans 16 residues. The trim removed 4 bases at V and 1 base at J, leaving 7 bases unmatched. Germline V CDR1 and CDR2: KGHSH, LQKENI. CDR3 loop: CASSQDRGLRTDTQYF. The CDR3 DNA sequence: TGTGCCAGCTCACAAGACAGGGGACTTCGCACAGATACGCAGTATTTT.

This chain uses TRBV12-5 with TRBJ1-6; 11 bases map to TRBD1. V was pared by 8 bases and J by 6 bases, with 3 bases of the junction left unmatched. Germline CDR1 is LGHNT and CDR2 is FRNRAP. The length of the CDR3 is 14 residues. The CDR3 protein is CASTDRGPNSPLHF. The CDR3 bases are TGTGCTAGTACGGACAGGGGGCCTAATTCACCCCTCCACTTT.

The chain joins TRBV7-9 to TRBJ2-1, with 12 bases identical to TRBD1. Germline V gene data show CDR1 as SEHNR and CDR2 as FQNEAQ (reference sequence). The CDR3 loop spans 15 amino acids. The trim removed 5 bases at V and 7 bases at J, leaving 6 bases unmatched. The CDR3 bases are TGTGCCAGCAGCCGGGACAGGGGGCGCAAGAATGAGCAGTTCTTC. This translates into CASSRDRGRKNEQFF.

This clone appeared once. This chain links TRBV7-2 with TRBJ1-1; possibly TRBD1 for D (6 bases). The CDR3 length is 15 residues. Germline CDR1 is SGHTA and CDR2 is FQGNSA. Trimming took 3 bases from V and 3 from J, leaving 14 bases between them. The DNA for the CDR3 is TGTGCCAGCAGCTTGTTCAGGGGCTTGGACACTGAAGCTTTCTTT. It codes for CASSLFRGLDTEAFF.

The DNA of the CDR3 is TGTGCCAGCAGTTACGGGATAGCGACAGATACGCAGTATTTT. Its translation is CASSYGIATDTQYF. This chain connects TRBV6-5 to TRBJ2-3; D possibly corresponds to TRBD2 (5 bases). The V gene's germline CDR1 is MNHEY and CDR2 SVGAGI. V lost 2 bases and J 3 bases, leaving 9 bases between the germline ends. The CDR3 is 14 amino acids.

The rearrangement links TRBV5-1 to TRBJ1-2; D may be TRBD1 (5 bases). This CDR3 spans 14 amino acids. Germline CDR1 SGHRS, CDR2 YFSETQ. V was shortened by 4 bases and J by 3 bases, with 13 bases between the two germline ends. Here the CDR3 reads CASSEAGPHYGYTF. CDR3 DNA: TGCGCCAGCAGCGAGGCAGGGCCCCACTATGGCTACACCTTC.

This clone was detected only a few times. This rearrangement joins TRBV7-2 to TRBJ1-2; 7 nucleotides agree with TRBD1. The CDR3 is 12 amino acids. V gave up 5 bases and J gave up 7 bases; unmatched junction bases: 4. Germline-derived CDR1 and CDR2 are SGHTA and FQGNSA. CDR3: CASSTRQGGYTF. CDR3 bases: TGTGCCAGCAGCACTCGACAGGGTGGCTACACCTTC.